This T cell receptor (beta chain) is drawn from a study of CD8 T cells in ankylosing spondylitis. The CDR3 contains 15 residues. The germline CDR1 and CDR2 sequences are SGHRS and YFSETQ. Germline trimming cut 4 bases from V and 6 bases from J; bases unmatched to any gene: 10. As the method for making TCR beta libraries, quantitative 5'-RACE with molecular barcodes was used. Using its own MiXCR run on the 5' RACE reads, TCRdb lists one record per CDR3 protein. The sample carries some 840,000 distinct CDR3 sequences, about 11% recorded once. Study outcomes and limitations: Earlier literature documents some of the motif variants in reactive arthritis synovial fluid and blood. It was reported that disease-linked clones were significantly enriched in matched ankylosing spondylitis synovial fluid. Blood of patients with ankylosing spondylitis appeared to be characterized by a TCR beta motif of about eight highly homologous variants.

Details on this clonotype: What it recognizes is unknown.

The source material was blood, either unsorted or a sorted T cell fraction (not recorded which). The V call is TRBV5-1, the J call TRBJ1-1; 9 positions agree with TRBD1. The clonotype comes from a male donor with ankylosing spondylitis. Here the CDR3 reads CASSIRTGDTAEAFF. Here the CDR3 DNA reads TGCGCCAGCAGCATTAGGACAGGGGATACGGCTGAAGCTTTCTTT.